Listed below are T cell receptor beta chains from one sample, sequenced in a study of regulatory T cells in long-lasting Graves disease. TCRdb passed the multiplex PCR reads through MiXCR, listing each CDR3 protein once. The top ten clones hold roughly 7.7% of a sample with 400,000 to 500,000 distinct CDR3 sequences, approximately 15% of them seen once. The same data also went into a second study, on T cells in Graves' hyperthyroidism and ophthalmopathy.

Sample: peripheral blood mononuclear cells (PBMCs), taken at new diagnosis, from a patient treated with antithyroid drugs. These receptors all stem from a woman in her thirties or forties with Graves disease. Both conserved end residues are part of each CDR3. A D gene is named only where the DNA matches it firmly. Clone size, where shown, is once, few, many, or a class for clones that have expanded.

CDR3 length	clone size	V gene	J gene	D gene	CDR3 DNA	CDR3 protein
11	many	TRBV28	TRBJ2-7	NA	TGTGCCAGCAGTTACGGGACGGAGCAGTACTTC	CASSYGTEQYF
11	many	TRBV5-5	TRBJ2-7	NA	TGTGCCAGCAGCTTGGCCTTCGAGCAGTACTTC	CASSLAFEQYF
15	few	TRBV7-2	TRBJ2-3	TRBD2	TGTGCCAGCAGTCGACTAGCGGTAACGACAGATACGCAGTATTTT	CASSRLAVTTDTQYF
15	many	TRBV29-1	TRBJ2-7	TRBD1	TGCAGCGTTGAAACCCCGGGACAGGGGACCTACGAGCAGTACTTC	CSVETPGQGTYEQYF
16	many	TRBV19	TRBJ1-4	TRBD1	TGTGCCAGTAGTGCCACCTTTAGGGGGCGTAATGAAAAACTGTTTTTT	CASSATFRGRNEKLFF
12	few	TRBV30	TRBJ1-2	NA	TGTGCCTGGAGTCTCAGCGACTATGGCTACACCTTC	CAWSLSDYGYTF
12	few	TRBV5-1	TRBJ2-5	TRBD1	TGCGCCAGCACGGGACAGCAAGAGACCCAGTACTTC	CASTGQQETQYF
14	NA	TRBV10-1	TRBJ2-2	NA	TGCGCCAGCAGCTCCGGGACACAGACCGGGGAGCTGTTTTTT	CASSSGTQTGELFF
11	many	TRBV2	TRBJ2-7	NA	TGTGCCAGCGTGGTAAGCTACGAGCAGTACTTC	CASVVSYEQYF
17	many	TRBV10-3	TRBJ2-7	TRBD2	TGTGCCATCAGTGTAAGCCAGGGGACTAGCGGGAGCGGCGAGCAGTACTTC	CAISVSQGTSGSGEQYF
12	many	TRBV2	TRBJ2-1	NA	TGTGCCAGCAGTGAAGCGCCCGATGAGCAGTTCTTC	CASSEAPDEQFF
14	many	TRBV20-1	TRBJ2-5	NA	TGCAGTGCTACCCCGGAACAGGTCCAAGAGACCCAGTACTTC	CSATPEQVQETQYF
16	many	TRBV6-2/TRBV6-3	TRBJ2-1	TRBD2	TGTGCCAGCAGTTCCACGGGGGGGGAATCCTACAATGAGCAGTTCTTC	CASSSTGGESYNEQFF
14	many	TRBV6-2/TRBV6-3	TRBJ2-7	NA	TGTGCCAGCAGTAAAACAGGACAAAGCTACGAGCAGTACTTC	CASSKTGQSYEQYF
19	few	TRBV20-1	TRBJ2-3	TRBD2	TGCAGTGCGGGGAAGCGGGAGATAGTGTCCCTGTGGGGCACAGATACGCAGTATTTT	CSAGKREIVSLWGTDTQYF
15	many	TRBV7-3	TRBJ2-1	TRBD1	TGTGCCAGCAGCTTAGAAGGGGGCAATTGGAATGAGCAGTTCTTC	CASSLEGGNWNEQFF
12	many	TRBV28	TRBJ2-3	NA	TGTGCCAGCAGTTTAGACCCGATGCCGGAGTATTTT	CASSLDPMPEYF
13	few	TRBV6-2/TRBV6-3	TRBJ2-2	TRBD2	TGTGCCAGCGGGGGGGAAGCCACCGGGGAGCTGTTTTTT	CASGGEATGELFF
14	few	TRBV18	TRBJ2-3	NA	TGTGCCAGCTCCGTCACCGAGGGCACAGATACGCAGTATTTT	CASSVTEGTDTQYF
15	many	TRBV7-3	TRBJ2-3	TRBD2	TGTGCCAGCAGCTTAACCGGCGGGAGCGCAGATACGCAGTATTTT	CASSLTGGSADTQYF
16	few	TRBV3-1	TRBJ2-2	TRBD1	TGTGCCAGCAGCCGGGGACAGGGAGGTCGATTCGGGGAGCTGTTTTTT	CASSRGQGGRFGELFF
17	many	TRBV6-1	TRBJ2-1	TRBD2	TGTGCCAGCAGTCACGGACTAGCGGGAGGTAGCTACAATGAGCAGTTCTTC	CASSHGLAGGSYNEQFF
13	NA	TRBV5-7	TRBJ2-5	NA	TGTGCCAGCAGCCGACAGCACTGGGAGACCCAGTACTTC	CASSRQHWETQYF
17	many	TRBV12-3/TRBV12-4	TRBJ2-5	TRBD1	TGTGCCAGCAGTTGGTCACTCGACAGGGGGTTAGGGGAGACCCAGTACTTC	CASSWSLDRGLGETQYF
16	few	TRBV15	TRBJ2-3	TRBD2	TGTGCCACCAGCGCCCCTAGCGGGAGGGCCCGAGATACGCAGTATTTT	CATSAPSGRARDTQYF
21	NA	TRBV19	TRBJ2-2	NA	TGTGCCAGCAGCTTGTTTCTGCCACGGCAGACAGGACTTGGGAACACCGGGGAGCTGTTTTTT	CASSLFLPRQTGLGNTGELFF